Listed below are T cell receptor beta chains from one sample, sequenced in a study of vaccination effects on CD4 cells after COVID-19. Only in-frame clones appear in the TCRdb table, and some are missing; sequencing was by immunoSEQ multiplex PCR. The profile shows roughly 21,000 clones, over 65% of them singletons. The antigens for these receptors are not known. Sequenced material: CD4+ T cells from PBMCs cultured with HCoV-NL63 spike peptides, taken before COVID-19 vaccination. The receptors were gathered from a human donor who received a COVID-19 vaccine. Both conserved end residues are part of each CDR3. D genes are given only for firm matches. Rows give clone size only sometimes, using once, few, many, or a class for an expanded clone.

J gene: TRBJ2-3
clone size: .
D gene: .
V gene: TRBV5-6
CDR3 protein: CASSSLSPLFGTDTQYF
CDR3 DNA: TGTGCCAGCAGCTCCCTCTCCCCTCTCTTCGGCACAGATACGCAGTATTTT

J gene: TRBJ2-7
clone size: .
D gene: .
V gene: TRBV21-1
CDR3 protein: CASSKRGGAAYEQYF
CDR3 DNA: TGTGCCAGCAGCAAAAGGGGAGGTGCGGCCTACGAGCAGTACTTC

J gene: TRBJ1-1
clone size: .
D gene: .
V gene: TRBV7-8
CDR3 protein: CASSLSLNTEAFF
CDR3 DNA: TGTGCCAGCAGCCTTAGTTTGAACACTGAAGCTTTCTTT

J gene: TRBJ2-3
clone size: .
D gene: .
V gene: TRBV18
CDR3 protein: CASSAFTDTQYF
CDR3 DNA: TGTGCCAGCTCAGCATTCACAGATACGCAGTATTTT

J gene: TRBJ2-1
clone size: once
D gene: TRBD1
V gene: TRBV6-5
CDR3 protein: CASGNRGNNEQFF
CDR3 DNA: TGTGCCAGCGGGAACAGGGGAAACAATGAGCAGTTCTTC

J gene: TRBJ1-5
clone size: .
D gene: .
V gene: TRBV19
CDR3 protein: CASRTQVSSNQPQHF
CDR3 DNA: TGTGCCAGTAGGACTCAGGTTTCTAGCAATCAGCCCCAGCATTTT

J gene: TRBJ1-2
clone size: .
D gene: .
V gene: TRBV7-2
CDR3 protein: CASSSRTGGYTF
CDR3 DNA: TGTGCCAGCAGCTCCAGAACAGGTGGCTACACCTTC

J gene: TRBJ1-3
clone size: .
D gene: .
V gene: TRBV10-2
CDR3 protein: CASRQASSGNTIYF
CDR3 DNA: TGCGCCAGCAGACAGGCTTCCTCTGGAAACACCATATATTTT

J gene: TRBJ1-3
clone size: .
D gene: TRBD1
V gene: TRBV19
CDR3 protein: CASSKGQGAGNTIYF
CDR3 DNA: TGTGCCAGTAGTAAGGGACAGGGAGCTGGAAACACCATATATTTT

J gene: TRBJ1-2
clone size: .
D gene: TRBD1
V gene: TRBV27
CDR3 protein: CASSLDRGRDGYTF
CDR3 DNA: TGTGCCAGCAGTTTAGACAGGGGGCGCGATGGCTACACCTTC

J gene: TRBJ2-7
clone size: few
D gene: .
V gene: TRBV15
CDR3 protein: CATSRVQGPSKQYF
CDR3 DNA: TGTGCCACCAGCAGAGTGCAGGGGCCTTCGAAGCAGTACTTC

J gene: TRBJ2-7
clone size: .
D gene: TRBD2
V gene: TRBV5-1
CDR3 protein: CASSFGTSGSPDEQYF
CDR3 DNA: TGCGCCAGCAGCTTTGGGACTAGCGGGAGTCCAGACGAGCAGTACTTC

J gene: TRBJ2-6
clone size: few
D gene: .
V gene: TRBV7-8
CDR3 protein: CASSFRGLEYSGANVLTF
CDR3 DNA: TGTGCCAGCAGCTTCCGAGGGCTTGAGTACTCCGGGGCCAACGTCCTGACTTTC

J gene: TRBJ1-6
clone size: .
D gene: .
V gene: TRBV20-1
CDR3 protein: CSASGGNYNSPLHF
CDR3 DNA: TGCAGTGCTAGTGGAGGGAACTATAATTCACCCCTCCACTTT

J gene: TRBJ2-3
clone size: .
D gene: TRBD2
V gene: TRBV5-1
CDR3 protein: CASSLAFSGDTDTQYF
CDR3 DNA: TGCGCCAGCAGCTTGGCCTTCAGCGGGGACACAGATACGCAGTATTTT

J gene: TRBJ2-4
clone size: .
D gene: .
V gene: TRBV4-3
CDR3 protein: CASSQDGDPKSPVSQYF
CDR3 DNA: TGCGCCAGCAGCCAAGACGGGGATCCCAAATCGCCGGTATCTCAGTACTTC

J gene: TRBJ1-2
clone size: .
D gene: .
V gene: TRBV20-1
CDR3 protein: CSAYRGYSAF
CDR3 DNA: TGCAGTGCGTATAGAGGTTACAGCGCCTTC

J gene: TRBJ2-5
clone size: .
D gene: TRBD1
V gene: TRBV19
CDR3 protein: CASSISRGRVGGETQYF
CDR3 DNA: TGTGCCAGTAGTATATCAAGGGGGCGCGTCGGAGGAGAGACCCAGTACTTC

J gene: TRBJ2-7
clone size: .
D gene: .
V gene: TRBV30
CDR3 protein: CAWSLVYEQYF
CDR3 DNA: TGTGCCTGGAGTCTAGTTTACGAGCAGTACTTC

J gene: TRBJ1-1
clone size: .
D gene: .
V gene: TRBV5-4
CDR3 protein: CASSLKGQGTEAFF
CDR3 DNA: TGTGCCAGCAGCTTGAAGGGGCAGGGCACTGAAGCTTTCTTT

J gene: TRBJ1-2
clone size: .
D gene: .
V gene: TRBV11-2
CDR3 protein: CASSLGAAGGYTF
CDR3 DNA: TGTGCCAGCAGCTTAGGGGCCGCGGGGGGCTACACCTTC

J gene: TRBJ2-1
clone size: .
D gene: .
V gene: TRBV5-6
CDR3 protein: CASSPLSGASYNEQFF
CDR3 DNA: TGTGCCAGCAGCCCACTTAGCGGCGCCTCCTACAATGAGCAGTTCTTC

J gene: TRBJ2-1
clone size: .
D gene: .
V gene: TRBV7-3
CDR3 protein: CASSPLGGAQEQFF
CDR3 DNA: TGTGCCAGCAGCCCATTAGGGGGGGCACAGGAGCAGTTCTTC

J gene: TRBJ2-7
clone size: .
D gene: .
V gene: TRBV2
CDR3 protein: CASSSGTASYEQYF
CDR3 DNA: TGTGCCAGCAGTTCCGGGACTGCTTCCTACGAGCAGTACTTC

J gene: TRBJ2-7
clone size: .
D gene: .
V gene: TRBV7-9
CDR3 protein: CATGRRGTYEQYF
CDR3 DNA: TGTGCGACAGGCCGGAGGGGCACCTACGAGCAGTACTTC

J gene: TRBJ2-5
clone size: .
D gene: .
V gene: TRBV24-1
CDR3 protein: CATSKKARGVIPGETQYF
CDR3 DNA: TGTGCCACCAGTAAAAAGGCCAGGGGGGTTATTCCGGGAGAGACCCAGTACTTC

J gene: TRBJ1-4
clone size: .
D gene: TRBD1
V gene: TRBV19
CDR3 protein: CASSARQGNEKLFF
CDR3 DNA: TGTGCCAGTAGTGCCCGACAGGGTAATGAAAAACTGTTTTTT

J gene: TRBJ1-5
clone size: large
D gene: .
V gene: TRBV30
CDR3 protein: CAWGGGAQPQHF
CDR3 DNA: TGTGCCTGGGGGGGAGGGGCACAGCCCCAGCATTTT

J gene: TRBJ2-3
clone size: .
D gene: TRBD2
V gene: TRBV10-3
CDR3 protein: CAISGLAGVSDTQYF
CDR3 DNA: TGTGCCATCAGCGGACTAGCGGGAGTTTCAGATACGCAGTATTTT

J gene: TRBJ2-2
clone size: .
D gene: .
V gene: TRBV6-5
CDR3 protein: CASSFGRRNTGELFF
CDR3 DNA: TGTGCCAGCAGTTTCGGTCGCCGCAACACCGGGGAGCTGTTTTTT

J gene: TRBJ2-7
clone size: .
D gene: TRBD2
V gene: TRBV5-1
CDR3 protein: CASSFNGGEIYEQYF
CDR3 DNA: TGCGCCAGCAGCTTTAACGGGGGGGAAATCTACGAGCAGTACTTC

J gene: TRBJ1-2
clone size: .
D gene: .
V gene: TRBV12-3/TRBV12-4
CDR3 protein: CASTRDSYGYTF
CDR3 DNA: TGTGCCAGCACCCGCGACAGTTATGGCTACACCTTC

J gene: TRBJ1-6
clone size: .
D gene: .
V gene: TRBV30
CDR3 protein: CAWSNPGEEFTLHF
CDR3 DNA: TGTGCCTGGAGTAACCCGGGCGAGGAATTCACCCTCCACTTT

J gene: TRBJ2-3
clone size: .
D gene: .
V gene: TRBV6-5
CDR3 protein: CASSPPARVPQYF
CDR3 DNA: TGTGCCAGCAGTCCCCCGGCGAGGGTCCCGCAGTATTTT

J gene: TRBJ1-2
clone size: once
D gene: .
V gene: TRBV5-4
CDR3 protein: CASSAQAQKGLVGYGYTF
CDR3 DNA: TGTGCCAGCAGCGCACAGGCGCAAAAAGGGCTAGTAGGCTATGGCTACACCTTC

J gene: TRBJ2-1
clone size: once
D gene: TRBD2
V gene: TRBV7-9
CDR3 protein: CASSFPLAGRGEQFF
CDR3 DNA: TGTGCCAGCAGCTTCCCACTAGCGGGTCGGGGTGAGCAGTTCTTC

J gene: TRBJ2-7
clone size: .
D gene: .
V gene: TRBV7-2
CDR3 protein: CASSLDGPGTPYEQYF
CDR3 DNA: TGTGCCAGCAGCTTAGATGGACCGGGAACCCCCTACGAGCAGTACTTC

J gene: TRBJ2-7
clone size: .
D gene: .
V gene: TRBV6-1
CDR3 protein: CASSEAPGAYEQYF
CDR3 DNA: TGTGCCAGCAGTGAAGCACCAGGGGCCTACGAGCAGTACTTC

J gene: TRBJ2-2
clone size: .
D gene: TRBD1
V gene: TRBV5-6
CDR3 protein: CASSVLRGRNTGELFF
CDR3 DNA: TGTGCCAGCAGCGTACTCAGGGGGCGGAACACCGGGGAGCTGTTTTTT

J gene: TRBJ2-7
clone size: .
D gene: .
V gene: TRBV7-9
CDR3 protein: CASSLPSYEQYF
CDR3 DNA: TGTGCCAGCAGCCTCCCCTCCTACGAGCAGTACTTC

J gene: TRBJ1-2
clone size: .
D gene: .
V gene: TRBV7-9
CDR3 protein: CASSLVSYGYTF
CDR3 DNA: TGTGCCAGCAGCTTAGTAAGCTATGGCTACACCTTC

J gene: TRBJ1-5
clone size: .
D gene: TRBD1
V gene: TRBV30
CDR3 protein: CASRDRGLGQPQHF
CDR3 DNA: TGTGCCTCCCGGGACAGGGGTTTGGGTCAGCCCCAGCATTTT

J gene: TRBJ1-5
clone size: .
D gene: TRBD1
V gene: TRBV30
CDR3 protein: CAWSLPGQLNQPQHF
CDR3 DNA: TGTGCCTGGAGCCTACCGGGACAGCTGAATCAGCCCCAGCATTTT

J gene: TRBJ2-1
clone size: few
D gene: .
V gene: TRBV3-1/TRBV3-2
CDR3 protein: CASSQDKVYNEQFF
CDR3 DNA: TGTGCCAGCAGCCAAGATAAGGTGTACAATGAGCAGTTCTTC

J gene: TRBJ2-2
clone size: .
D gene: .
V gene: TRBV28
CDR3 protein: CASSQETNTGELFF
CDR3 DNA: TGTGCCAGCAGCCAGGAGACGAACACCGGGGAGCTGTTTTTT

J gene: TRBJ2-6
clone size: .
D gene: TRBD2
V gene: TRBV18
CDR3 protein: CASSRVRAGASGANVLTF
CDR3 DNA: TGTGCCAGCTCACGGGTTCGAGCGGGAGCCTCTGGGGCCAACGTCCTGACTTTC

J gene: TRBJ2-1
clone size: .
D gene: TRBD2
V gene: TRBV27
CDR3 protein: CASSRSGNPHNEQFF
CDR3 DNA: TGTGCCAGCAGCCGTAGCGGGAATCCCCACAATGAGCAGTTCTTC

J gene: TRBJ1-1
clone size: .
D gene: .
V gene: TRBV20-1
CDR3 protein: CSASRGASTEAFF
CDR3 DNA: TGCAGTGCTAGTCGGGGGGCAAGTACTGAAGCTTTCTTT

J gene: TRBJ1-2
clone size: .
D gene: .
V gene: TRBV9
CDR3 protein: CASSVNPGAGGYTF
CDR3 DNA: TGTGCCAGCAGCGTAAACCCGGGGGCGGGGGGCTACACCTTC

J gene: TRBJ2-5
clone size: .
D gene: TRBD2
V gene: TRBV18
CDR3 protein: CASSPPGLAGGGETQYF
CDR3 DNA: TGTGCCAGCTCACCTCCCGGACTAGCGGGAGGCGGCGAGACCCAGTACTTC

J gene: TRBJ1-1
clone size: .
D gene: .
V gene: TRBV2
CDR3 protein: CASSEAGSGGTEAFF
CDR3 DNA: TGTGCCAGCAGTGAAGCGGGCTCCGGCGGCACTGAAGCTTTCTTT

J gene: TRBJ1-5
clone size: few
D gene: .
V gene: TRBV19
CDR3 protein: CASSTEGGFPGQPQHF
CDR3 DNA: TGTGCCAGTAGTACCGAAGGGGGGTTCCCTGGTCAGCCCCAGCATTTT

J gene: TRBJ1-5
clone size: once
D gene: .
V gene: TRBV19
CDR3 protein: CASSAQVMVQPQHF
CDR3 DNA: TGTGCCAGTAGTGCCCAAGTGATGGTTCAGCCCCAGCATTTT

J gene: TRBJ2-3
clone size: once
D gene: TRBD2
V gene: TRBV5-1
CDR3 protein: CASSFPGGWGTDTQYF
CDR3 DNA: TGCGCCAGCAGCTTCCCCGGGGGGTGGGGCACAGATACGCAGTATTTT

J gene: TRBJ2-3
clone size: .
D gene: TRBD1
V gene: TRBV7-9
CDR3 protein: CASSRQGIADTQYF
CDR3 DNA: TGTGCCAGCAGCCGACAGGGTATCGCAGATACGCAGTATTTT

J gene: TRBJ1-4
clone size: .
D gene: .
V gene: TRBV27
CDR3 protein: CASSWTVQSEKLFF
CDR3 DNA: TGTGCCAGCAGTTGGACAGTCCAAAGCGAAAAACTGTTTTTT

J gene: TRBJ1-3
clone size: .
D gene: .
V gene: TRBV6-5
CDR3 protein: CASKSRVNTIYF
CDR3 DNA: TGTGCCAGCAAATCCAGGGTAAACACCATATATTTT

J gene: TRBJ1-5
clone size: few
D gene: TRBD1
V gene: TRBV19
CDR3 protein: CASGNDRGYSSNQPQHF
CDR3 DNA: TGTGCCAGTGGTAATGACAGGGGGTATTCTAGCAATCAGCCCCAGCATTTT

J gene: TRBJ2-7
clone size: .
D gene: .
V gene: TRBV6-5
CDR3 protein: CASSYDSHYEQYF
CDR3 DNA: TGTGCCAGCAGTTACGACTCTCACTACGAGCAGTACTTC